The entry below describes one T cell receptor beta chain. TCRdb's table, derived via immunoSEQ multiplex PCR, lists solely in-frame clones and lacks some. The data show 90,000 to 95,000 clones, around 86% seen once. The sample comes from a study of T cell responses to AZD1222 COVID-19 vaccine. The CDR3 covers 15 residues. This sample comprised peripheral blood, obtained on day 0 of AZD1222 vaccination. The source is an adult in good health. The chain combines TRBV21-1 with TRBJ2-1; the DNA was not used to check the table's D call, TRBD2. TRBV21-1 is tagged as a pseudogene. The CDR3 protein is CASSKKTSTFNEQFF. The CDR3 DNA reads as TGTGCCAGCAGCAAAAAGACTAGCACTTTCAATGAGCAGTTCTTC.